The 7 T cell receptor beta chains in this list originate from one sample, sequenced in a study of CD8 T cells in ankylosing spondylitis. TCRdb reprocessed the 5' RACE reads with MiXCR, giving one entry per CDR3 protein. In the table there are about 160,000 distinct CDR3 sequences, 9.8% of which are singletons. Sequenced sample: blood, either unsorted or a sorted T cell fraction (not recorded which). The receptors originated from a female donor with ankylosing spondylitis or in good health (not recorded which).

Sample share makes this clonotype large. The chain employs TRBV4-3 and TRBJ2-2; 8 bases match TRBD2. Trimming at V came to 8 bases and at J to 3 bases, leaving 11 bases not matched to a gene. Germline-derived CDR1 and CDR2 are LGHNA and YSLEER. This CDR3 comprises 16 residues. The CDR3 DNA reads as TGCGCCAGCTCCTGGAGAGCGGGAGAGGACACCGGGGAGCTGTTTTTT. Translated: CASSWRAGEDTGELFF.

The chain recombines TRBV12-3 or TRBV12-4 with TRBJ2-7; D call uncertain. V was trimmed by 1 base and J by 5 bases, leaving 9 bases between them. This CDR3 comprises 13 residues. This chain's CDR3 is CASSLGVRNEQYF. The CDR3 DNA is TGTGCCAGCAGTTTAGGAGTACGGAACGAGCAGTACTTC.

The CDR3 region is CAISEQGGLAGSHSQLPYEQYF. The CDR3 DNA reads TGTGCCATCAGTGAACAGGGTGGACTAGCGGGGAGCCACAGCCAACTACCATACGAGCAGTACTTC. The J gene is TRBJ2-7, the V gene TRBV10-3; TRBD2 aligns across 12 bases. V was clipped by 3 bases and J by 4 bases; unmatched bases: 25. CDR1 is ENHRY, CDR2 SYGVKD, per germline. CDR3 length equals 22 residues.

This clonotype was seen a handful of times. The chain links TRBV25-1 to TRBJ2-5; perhaps TRBD2 as D (6 bases). Trimming took off 6 bases at V and 5 bases at J, with 13 bases between the two ends. Germline CDR1 MGHDK, CDR2 SYGVNS. The CDR3 consists of 13 residues. CDR3 coding DNA: TGTGCCAGCAGGAGGGCGGGGTTGGAGACCCAGTACTTC. This gives the protein CASRRAGLETQYF.

The chain combines TRBV27 with TRBJ2-7, with 9 bases that match TRBD1. The CDR3 runs 14 residues. Germline CDR1 MNHEY, CDR2 SMNVEV (reference sequence). V lost 6 bases and J lost 0; bases outside the gene matches: 3. The CDR3 bases are TGTGCCAGCAGAGGGACAGGGCACTCCTACGAGCAGTACTTC. Translated, it gives CASRGTGHSYEQYF.

The rearrangement uses TRBV13 and TRBJ2-5, with D perhaps given as TRBD1 or TRBD2 (5 bases each). The germline V gene has CDR1 PRHDT and CDR2 FYEKMQ (reference sequence). Deletions cut 1 base from V and 4 bases from J, with 13 bases between. CDR3 length equals 15 residues. The CDR3 DNA reads as TGTGCCAGCAGCTTAGAGGGGAAGGCGGGAGAGACCCAGTACTTC. Translating it yields CASSLEGKAGETQYF.

The J gene is TRBJ2-2, the V gene TRBV9, with 7 bases fitting TRBD1. The CDR3 totals 13 residues. The germline gives CDR1 SGDLS, CDR2 YYNGEE. J gave up 6 bases and V 6 bases, and 5 bases lay outside the gene matches. In nucleotides, the CDR3 is TGTGCCAGCAATCCGACAGGGCCCGGGGAGCTGTTTTTT. It encodes CASNPTGPGELFF.